This record concerns one T cell receptor beta chain sequence. The sample belongs to a study of monozygotic twins with inflammatory bowel disease. Unsorted whole blood yielded the total RNA, with T cells left unselected. TCRdb re-called the 5' RACE reads, yielding one record per CDR3 amino acid sequence without DNA. The sample has over 200,000 distinct CDR3 sequences. Sample: blood. The source of this sequence is a human donor with ulcerative colitis or Crohn's disease, or a healthy co-twin of an affected twin (not recorded which).

The CDR3 is CSARSGGANEQFF. The chain is built from TRBV20-1 and TRBJ2-1; TCRdb proposes TRBD2, but this gene call is untestable without DNA. This CDR3 has 13 residues. CDR1 and CDR2 from the germline V gene are DFQATT and SNEGSKA (reference sequence).